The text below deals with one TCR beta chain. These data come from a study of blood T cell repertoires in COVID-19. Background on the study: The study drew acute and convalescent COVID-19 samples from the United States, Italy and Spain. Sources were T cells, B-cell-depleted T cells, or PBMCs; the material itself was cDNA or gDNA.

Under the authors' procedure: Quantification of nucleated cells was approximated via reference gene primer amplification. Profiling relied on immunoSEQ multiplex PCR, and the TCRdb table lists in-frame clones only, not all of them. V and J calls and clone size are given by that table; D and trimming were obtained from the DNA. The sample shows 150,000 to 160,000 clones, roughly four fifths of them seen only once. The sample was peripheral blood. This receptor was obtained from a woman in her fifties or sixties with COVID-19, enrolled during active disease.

CDR3: CASSEFGGQANSPLHF. Here the CDR3 DNA reads TGTGCCAGCAGTGAATTTGGGGGACAGGCAAATTCACCCCTCCACTTT. V and J are TRBV2 and TRBJ1-6; 8 bases line up with TRBD1. There are 16 residues in the CDR3. Germline values: CDR1 SNHLY, CDR2 FYNNEI. The ends lost 2 bases at V and 7 bases at J; junction bases unmatched: 7. The whole variable domain, remainder taken from reference TRBV2 and TRBJ1-6, is EPEVTQTPSHQVTQMGQEVILRCVPISNHLYFYWYRQILGQKVEFLVSFYNNEISEKSEIFDDQFSVERPDGSNFTLKIRSTKLEDSAMYFCASSEFGGQANSPLHFGNGTRLTVT.